Following are 4 T cell receptor beta chains from one sample sequenced in a study of blood T cell repertoires in COVID-19. This table comes from immunoSEQ multiplex PCR, and its TCRdb copy is limited to in-frame clones, with some not included. The table shows a few hundred thousand clones, with approximately 82% occurring only once. Sequenced input: peripheral blood. These receptors came from a woman between 18 and 29 years old with acute or convalescent COVID-19.

The rearrangement uses TRBV6-2 or TRBV6-3 and TRBJ2-4, with D possibly being TRBD2 (6 bases). CDR1 is MNHEY, CDR2 SVGEGT, per germline. V dropped 0 bases and J dropped 0 bases, with 15 bases sitting between them. The CDR3 runs 18 residues. CDR3 in DNA: TGTGCCAGCAGTTACTCCGCCTTAGCGGCACTAGCCAAAAACATTCAGTACTTC. Encoded protein: CASSYSALAALAKNIQYF.

The sample holds a few counts of this clone. The CDR3 bases are TGCGCCAGCAGCCAAGACCAGCGTGGGCAGCCCCAGCATTTT. It yields the protein CASSQDQRGQPQHF. The rearrangement links TRBV4-3 to TRBJ1-5; D gene ambiguous. V was clipped by 0 bases and J by 7 bases, with 10 bases between them. Germline CDR1 reads LGHNA; CDR2 reads YSLEER. The CDR3 loop spans 14 amino acids.

The CDR3 sequence is CASSLFPPGLAVDEQFF. The CDR3 DNA follows: TGTGCCAGCAGCTTATTCCCACCGGGACTAGCGGTAGATGAGCAGTTCTTC. The chain is built from TRBV7-4 and TRBJ2-1; 11 bases are shared with TRBD2. The CDR3 is made up of 17 amino acids. Germline V CDR1 and CDR2: SGHVT, SQSDAQ. Germline trimming cut 2 bases from V and 8 bases from J; bases unmatched to any gene: 11. The variable domain in full, completed from reference TRBV7-4 and TRBJ2-1, reads GAGVSQSPRYKVAKRGRDVALRCDSISGHVTLYWYRQTLGQGSEVLTYSQSDAQRDKSGRPSGRFSAERPERSVSTLKIQRTEQGDSAVYLCASSLFPPGLAVDEQFFGPGTRLTVL.

The chain links TRBV4-1 to TRBJ1-6, with TRBD1 identical over 7 bases. Germline values: CDR1 MGHRA, CDR2 YSYEKL. This CDR3 spans 17 amino acids. J lost 9 bases, V lost 0 bases, and 11 bases had no gene match. The CDR3 DNA follows: TGCGCCAGCAGCCAAGATAATTTTAGGACAGGACCTTCACCCCTCCACTTT. It encodes CASSQDNFRTGPSPLHF.